This is a list of T cell receptor beta chains from one sample in a study of CD8 T cells in ankylosing spondylitis. TCRdb processed the 5' RACE reads anew with MiXCR; each CDR3 protein has one entry. The repertoire holds 300,000 to 350,000 distinct CDR3 sequences, with 20% to 25% as singletons. What was sequenced was blood, either unsorted or a sorted T cell fraction (not recorded which). All receptors derive from a female donor with ankylosing spondylitis or in good health (not recorded which). Each CDR3 is given with its conserved first and last residue. Fields, in order: J gene, clone size, V gene, D gene, CDR3 DNA, CDR3 protein. A D gene is named only where the DNA matches it firmly. Size is stated for part of the rows, as once, few or many counts, or as a class when the clone is expanded.

>TRBJ2-5|-|TRBV20-1|TRBD2
TGCAGTGCCGCTACACCGTTTAGCGGGAGGGCCAGGGATACCCAGTACTTC
CSAATPFSGRARDTQYF
>TRBJ2-1|few|TRBV7-2|-
TGTGCCAGCAGCTTGTTGGGCGGGGACAATGAGCAGTTCTTC
CASSLLGGDNEQFF
>TRBJ2-6|-|TRBV20-1|-
TGCAGTGCTAGACCGACAGGACCGAGCCTGACTTTC
CSARPTGPSLTF
>TRBJ2-7|-|TRBV6-5|-
TGTGCCAGCAGTTACAACCAGGGACTTAACGAGCAGTACTTC
CASSYNQGLNEQYF
>TRBJ2-1|-|TRBV6-5|TRBD2
TGTGCCAGCAGTTCCACCATAGCGGGAGGTGTCACGGAGCAGTTCTTC
CASSSTIAGGVTEQFF
>TRBJ2-1|many|TRBV5-1|TRBD1
TGCGCCAGCAGCTCTCCGGGACAGGCTTACAATGAGCAGTTCTTC
CASSSPGQAYNEQFF
>TRBJ2-5|many|TRBV9|TRBD1
TGTGCCAGCAGCCCCCGTGGACAGGCGGACCAAGAGACCCAGTACTTC
CASSPRGQADQETQYF
>TRBJ2-3|-|TRBV7-2|-
TGTGCCAGCAGCTTAGCCGGGCGTCACAAGTATTTT
CASSLAGRHKYF
>TRBJ2-1|-|TRBV19|-
TGTGCCAGTAGTGAGGGACTCGGCTACAATGAGCAGTTCTTC
CASSEGLGYNEQFF
>TRBJ1-2|few|TRBV20-1|-
TGCAGGGCCAATGGCTACACCTTC
CRANGYTF
>TRBJ2-7|few|TRBV6-5|-
TGTGCCAGCAGTTACGTTCTAGGAGAAGGGGCCGAGCAGTACTTC
CASSYVLGEGAEQYF
>TRBJ2-1|few|TRBV20-1|TRBD2
TGCAGTGCGCCGCTAGCGGGAGGGCGGGCTGAGCAGTTCTTC
CSAPLAGGRAEQFF
>TRBJ1-1|-|TRBV28|-
TGTGCCAGCAGTATATGGAAGGGGGACACTGAAGCTTTCTTT
CASSIWKGDTEAFF
>TRBJ2-4|-|TRBV19|TRBD1
TGTGCCAGTAGAGACAGGGGAGGCACAGCCAAAAACATTCAGTACTTC
CASRDRGGTAKNIQYF
>TRBJ2-5|few|TRBV20-1|-
TGCAGTGCTAGTAGGCCCAGGACCCAGTACTTC
CSASRPRTQYF
>TRBJ2-7|many|TRBV5-1|-
TGCGCCAGCAGCCTTGGAGATAGGAGCTACGAGCAGTACTTC
CASSLGDRSYEQYF
>TRBJ2-7|many|TRBV20-1|TRBD2
TGCAGTGCTAGAGACCCGGGACTAGCGGCTTCCTACGAGCAGTACTTC
CSARDPGLAASYEQYF
>TRBJ2-3|-|TRBV9|-
TGTGCCAGCAGCCCCAAGACAGATCCTAGCACAGATACGCAGTATTTT
CASSPKTDPSTDTQYF
>TRBJ1-1|-|TRBV9|-
TGTGCCAGCAGCGTAGCAGGGGACACTGAAGCTTTCTTT
CASSVAGDTEAFF
>TRBJ2-1|-|TRBV7-3|TRBD2
TGTGCCAGCAGCCCGACTAGCGGGGAATACAATGAGCAGTTCTTC
CASSPTSGEYNEQFF
>TRBJ2-2|-|TRBV5-1|TRBD1
TGCGCCAGCAGCTTCACAGGGGCCACGAACACCGGGGAGCTGTTTTTT
CASSFTGATNTGELFF
>TRBJ1-2|few|TRBV10-3|TRBD1
TGTGCCAGTAGACAGGGGTTAGAGGGCTACACCTTC
CASRQGLEGYTF
>TRBJ2-3|-|TRBV6-2/TRBV6-3|-
TGTGCCAGCAGGGATCAGATCACAGATACGCAGTATTTT
CASRDQITDTQYF
>TRBJ2-7|-|TRBV28|-
TGTGCCAGCAGGCGAGACATTTCCTACGAGCAGTACTTC
CASRRDISYEQYF
>TRBJ2-7|-|TRBV15|TRBD2
TGTGCCACCAGCAGAGATCGGCTAGCGGGAAAGGAGCAGTACTTC
CATSRDRLAGKEQYF
>TRBJ2-7|once|TRBV6-2/TRBV6-3|TRBD2
TGTGCCAGCAGGAGAGGTAGCGGGAGAAGCGACGAGCAGTACTTC
CASRRGSGRSDEQYF
>TRBJ2-5|few|TRBV29-1|TRBD1
TGCAGCGTTGTCGGGACAGCACTAATAACCATACAAGAGACCCAGTACTTC
CSVVGTALITIQETQYF